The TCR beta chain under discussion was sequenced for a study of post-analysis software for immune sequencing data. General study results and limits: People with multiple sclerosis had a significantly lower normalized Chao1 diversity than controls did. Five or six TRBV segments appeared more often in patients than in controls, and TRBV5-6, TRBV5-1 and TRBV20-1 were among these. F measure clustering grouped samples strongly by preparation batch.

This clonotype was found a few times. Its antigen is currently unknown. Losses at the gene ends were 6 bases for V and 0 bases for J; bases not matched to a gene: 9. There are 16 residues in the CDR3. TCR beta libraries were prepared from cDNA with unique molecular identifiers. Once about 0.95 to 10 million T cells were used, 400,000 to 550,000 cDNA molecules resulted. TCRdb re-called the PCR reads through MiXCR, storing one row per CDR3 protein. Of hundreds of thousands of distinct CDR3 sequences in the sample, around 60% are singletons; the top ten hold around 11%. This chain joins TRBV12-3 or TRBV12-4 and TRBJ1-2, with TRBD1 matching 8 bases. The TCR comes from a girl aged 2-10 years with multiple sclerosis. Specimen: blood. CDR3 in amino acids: CASRPDRALTNYGYTF. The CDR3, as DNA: TGTGCCAGCAGGCCGGACAGGGCCCTAACTAACTATGGCTACACCTTC.